This entry lists 8 T cell receptor beta chains sequenced from one sample in a study of T cell repertoires in cytomegalovirus infection. MiXCR was run by TCRdb on the reads, yielding one entry per CDR3 protein. Here the sample spans around 530,000 distinct CDR3 sequences, about 15% being singletons. Material for sequencing was CD8+ T cells from PBMCs. All receptors come from a human donor in good health (CMV status not recorded). Some clones in this sample may be carry-over from other donors' samples.

This clonotype was counted many times. This chain connects TRBV12-3 or TRBV12-4 to TRBJ2-7, with TRBD2 as a possible D gene (6 bases). Between the trimmed V and J ends, which lost 7 bases and 3 bases, there was a span of 16 bases. The length of the CDR3 is 14 residues. The CDR3 DNA is TGTGCCAGCACCCCCGGGGGAGTGGACTACGAGCAGTACTTC. This gives the protein CASTPGGVDYEQYF.

This clonotype was picked up many times. CDR3 loop: CASSPGIGVYEQYF. Written as DNA, the CDR3 is TGTGCCAGCAGCCCTGGAATCGGGGTATACGAGCAGTACTTC. This rearrangement joins TRBV7-2 to TRBJ2-7, with TRBD2 as a possible D gene (5 bases). Trimming took 5 bases from V and 4 from J, leaving 15 bases between them. The germline V gene has CDR1 SGHTA and CDR2 FQGNSA. The CDR3 is 14 amino acids.

This clonotype has ten or more counts. The rearrangement uses TRBV27 and TRBJ1-1; D gene uncertain. V was cut by 3 bases and J by 6 bases, with 11 bases left in between. This CDR3 comprises 13 residues. CDR1 is MNHEY, CDR2 SMNVEV, per germline (reference sequence). The CDR3 region is CASSFGQSAEAFF. The CDR3 nucleotides are TGTGCCAGCAGTTTCGGGCAGTCCGCTGAAGCTTTCTTT.

This clonotype turned up a few times. Compared with germline, one end of the junction differs, possibly owing to a read error. The CDR3 sequence: CASSLAVHF. Here the CDR3 DNA reads TGTGCCAGCAGTTTGGCTGTCCATTTT. The chain links TRBV27 to TRBJ2-3, with D unresolved. The V gene's germline CDR1 is MNHEY and CDR2 SMNVEV (reference sequence). The CDR3 totals 9 residues.

Ten or more counts support this clonotype. The J gene is TRBJ2-4, the V gene TRBV28; 9 bases map to TRBD2. Germline loops: CDR1 MDHEN, CDR2 SYDVKM. This CDR3 contains 20 residues. With 5 bases clipped from V and 0 bases from J, the junction kept 17 bases outside the gene matches. The CDR3, as DNA: TGTGCCAGCAGTCCGTCCCTCGGGACTAGCAACGTCCTAGCCAAAAACATTCAGTACTTC. It translates to CASSPSLGTSNVLAKNIQYF.

This clonotype was recorded many times. This chain links TRBV7-6 with TRBJ2-1; D gene ambiguous. The germline gives CDR1 SGHVS, CDR2 FNYEAQ. The CDR3 runs 13 residues. Trimming stripped 2 bases from V and 9 bases from J, with 11 bases between. The CDR3 sequence is CASSLLYATEQFF. The CDR3 region has the DNA TGTGCCAGCAGCTTACTCTATGCTACTGAGCAGTTCTTC.

The rearrangement uses TRBV6-5 and TRBJ2-6; 8 positions agree with TRBD1. The V segment lost 6 bases and the J segment 1 base; nucleotides outside the gene matches: 14. This CDR3 spans 19 amino acids. In germline, CDR1 is MNHEY, CDR2 SVGAGI. Here the CDR3 reads CASSGPHRGLASGANVLTF. In nucleotides, the CDR3 is TGTGCCAGCAGCGGCCCTCACAGGGGGTTGGCTTCTGGGGCCAACGTCCTGACTTTC.

This clonotype was detected ten times or more. This chain joins TRBV7-9 and TRBJ2-1; TRBD1 might be the D (5 bases). The CDR3 is 13 residues long. Trimming removed 5 bases at V and 4 bases at J, with 9 bases between. Germline values: CDR1 SEHNR, CDR2 FQNEAQ (reference sequence). CDR3 in amino acids: CASSQTEYNEQFF. As DNA, the CDR3 is TGTGCCAGCAGCCAGACAGAGTACAATGAGCAGTTCTTC.